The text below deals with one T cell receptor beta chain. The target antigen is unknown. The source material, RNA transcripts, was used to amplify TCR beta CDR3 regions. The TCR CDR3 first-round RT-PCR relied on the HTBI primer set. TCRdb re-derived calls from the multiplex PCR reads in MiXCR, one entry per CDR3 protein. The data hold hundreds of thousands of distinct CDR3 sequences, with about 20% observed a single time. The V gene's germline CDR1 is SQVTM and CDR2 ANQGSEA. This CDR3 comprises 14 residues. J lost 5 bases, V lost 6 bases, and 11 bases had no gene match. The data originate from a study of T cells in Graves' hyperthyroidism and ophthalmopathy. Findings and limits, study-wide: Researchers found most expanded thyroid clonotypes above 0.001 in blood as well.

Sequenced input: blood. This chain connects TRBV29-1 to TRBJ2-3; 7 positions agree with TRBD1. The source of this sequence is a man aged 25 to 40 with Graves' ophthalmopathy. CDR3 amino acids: CSVAQGDGIDTQYF. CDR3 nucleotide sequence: TGCAGCGTAGCGCAGGGGGACGGTATAGATACGCAGTATTTT.